These T cell receptor beta chains were read from a single sample in a study of T cells after yellow fever vaccination. TCRdb ran MiXCR on the 5' RACE reads and lists one entry per CDR3 protein. The sample contains 300,000 to 350,000 distinct CDR3 sequences, roughly 7.5% of which appear only once. The source was PBMCs, collected about 41 days after the first yellow fever vaccination. The receptor set was obtained from a man younger than 35 who received the YFV17D yellow fever vaccine. CDR3s include the opening cysteine and the closing phenylalanine or tryptophan. D genes are given only for firm matches. Clone size is shown for a subset of rows, as once, few, many or a class of expanded clone.

J,V,size,length,D,CDR3,DNA
TRBJ2-2,TRBV11-2,-,18,TRBD2,CASSSRLAGAGGGGELFF,TGTGCCAGCAGCTCTCGACTAGCGGGGGCGGGCGGCGGCGGGGAGCTGTTTTTT
TRBJ2-7,TRBV7-6,few,13,-,CASSGRDAYEQYF,TGTGCCAGCAGCGGACGGGACGCCTACGAGCAGTACTTC
TRBJ2-3,TRBV5-1,many,16,TRBD2,CASSWDGRGSTDTQYF,TGCGCCAGCAGCTGGGACGGGCGGGGGAGCACAGATACGCAGTATTTT
TRBJ2-1,TRBV6-2/TRBV6-3,few,13,-,CASSNGGLNEQFF,TGTGCCAGCAGCAACGGGGGTCTCAATGAGCAGTTCTTC
TRBJ2-1,TRBV27,few,14,-,CASSFQGIYNEQFF,TGTGCCAGCAGTTTTCAGGGGATCTACAATGAGCAGTTCTTC
TRBJ2-3,TRBV5-4,few,17,-,CASSLVGTDTSTDTQYF,TGTGCCAGCAGCTTGGTAGGGACTGATACTAGCACAGATACGCAGTATTTT
TRBJ2-3,TRBV28,few,16,TRBD2,CASSPTGTTPADTQYF,TGTGCCAGCAGTCCTACCGGGACTACCCCCGCAGATACGCAGTATTTT
TRBJ2-3,TRBV5-6,-,16,TRBD2,CASSLVSAGEEDTQYF,TGTGCCAGCAGCTTAGTGTCAGCGGGGGAGGAAGATACGCAGTATTTT
TRBJ1-3,TRBV10-3,-,14,TRBD1,CAISRDSSGNTIYF,TGTGCCATCAGTAGGGACAGCTCTGGAAACACCATATATTTT
TRBJ2-1,TRBV7-9,few,16,TRBD2,CASSPSRGGIPNEQFF,TGTGCCAGCAGCCCATCCCGGGGGGGCATCCCCAATGAGCAGTTCTTC
TRBJ2-5,TRBV28,-,13,-,CASVRGIQETQYF,TGTGCCAGCGTCAGGGGAATCCAAGAGACCCAGTACTTC
TRBJ2-3,TRBV7-2,few,14,-,CASSLTDYTDTQYF,TGTGCCAGCAGCTTGACGGACTACACAGATACGCAGTATTTT
TRBJ1-1,TRBV6-2/TRBV6-3,-,15,TRBD1,CASSSWTGANTEAFF,TGTGCCAGCAGTAGTTGGACAGGGGCTAACACTGAAGCTTTCTTT
TRBJ2-6,TRBV3-1,-,18,TRBD1,CASSLPRAGGTGANVLTF,TGTGCCAGCAGTCTACCCCGGGCAGGGGGCACTGGGGCCAACGTCCTGACTTTC
TRBJ2-2,TRBV10-3,-,14,-,CAISERGSGTELFF,TGTGCCATCAGTGAAAGGGGTTCCGGGACGGAGCTGTTTTTT
TRBJ2-7,TRBV27,-,14,-,CASSLRDTGYEQYF,TGTGCCAGCAGTTTACGGGACACGGGCTACGAGCAGTACTTC
TRBJ2-3,TRBV7-7,many,15,-,CASSPGGTGPDTQYF,TGTGCTAGCAGCCCCGGCGGTACGGGGCCAGATACGCAGTATTTT
TRBJ2-1,TRBV20-1,many,14,-,CSARGGHFYNEQFF,TGCAGTGCTAGAGGCGGGCATTTTTACAATGAGCAGTTCTTC
TRBJ1-2,TRBV7-9,few,15,-,CASSLTGYLNYGYTF,TGTGCCAGCAGCTTAACAGGGTACCTTAACTATGGCTACACCTTC
TRBJ1-5,TRBV7-2,-,15,-,CASSPTGGFPRSEHF,TGTGCCAGCAGCCCTACTGGGGGCTTTCCCCGTTCAGAGCATTTT
TRBJ2-1,TRBV6-1,-,16,-,CASTRGWGDSYNEQFF,TGTGCCAGCACTAGGGGGTGGGGGGATTCCTACAATGAGCAGTTCTTC
TRBJ2-5,TRBV4-2,-,15,-,CASSQVDRSGETQYF,TGTGCCAGCAGCCAAGTCGATCGGTCAGGGGAGACCCAGTACTTC
TRBJ1-2,TRBV27,-,14,-,CASSLAWDTYGYTF,TGTGCCAGCAGTTTAGCCTGGGACACCTATGGCTACACCTTC
TRBJ1-5,TRBV11-1,few,18,-,CASSFGGTQERSNQPQHF,TGTGCCAGCAGCTTCGGAGGGACCCAGGAGCGGAGCAATCAGCCCCAGCATTTT
TRBJ1-5,TRBV19,few,15,TRBD1,CASSKRQGFGQPQHF,TGTGCCAGTAGTAAACGACAGGGGTTTGGTCAGCCCCAGCATTTT
TRBJ2-1,TRBV11-2,few,14,-,CASSYWTANNEQFF,TGTGCCAGCAGCTACTGGACAGCTAACAATGAGCAGTTCTTC
TRBJ2-1,TRBV6-1,-,18,TRBD2,CASSAFWPGTSGVREQFF,TGTGCCAGCAGTGCTTTTTGGCCAGGGACTAGCGGGGTACGGGAGCAGTTCTTC
TRBJ2-5,TRBV7-3,-,15,-,CASSRTGGSGETQYF,TGTGCCAGCAGCCGAACGGGCGGATCCGGGGAGACCCAGTACTTC
TRBJ1-4,TRBV5-1,-,15,TRBD1,CASSFLTGSDEKLFF,TGCGCCAGCAGCTTCCTGACAGGGTCAGATGAAAAACTGTTTTTT
TRBJ2-5,TRBV5-1,many,13,-,CASSLVVEETQYF,TGTGCCAGCAGTTTAGTCGTGGAAGAGACCCAGTACTTC
TRBJ2-1,TRBV20-1,-,15,TRBD2,CSAASSPVLAWEQFF,TGCAGTGCTGCCAGTTCCCCGGTACTAGCGTGGGAGCAGTTCTTC
TRBJ1-2,TRBV27,-,12,-,CASSSTGHGYTF,TGTGCCAGCAGTTCGACAGGACATGGCTACACCTTC
TRBJ2-2,TRBV18,-,16,-,CASSTGSPLNTGELFF,TGTGCCAGCTCAACGGGGTCCCCCCTGAACACCGGGGAGCTGTTTTTT
TRBJ1-1,TRBV3-1,once,12,-,CTSSRQTGRAFF,TGTACCAGCAGCCGGCAGACCGGGAGGGCTTTCTTT
TRBJ2-3,TRBV7-2,many,14,-,CASSLGRSQNTQYF,TGTGCCAGCAGCTTAGGGAGGTCCCAGAATACGCAGTATTTT
TRBJ1-5,TRBV12-3/TRBV12-4,few,11,-,CASSLGRAQHF,TGTGCCAGCAGTTTAGGGCGAGCCCAGCATTTT
TRBJ1-5,TRBV6-1,few,17,-,CASSATGLVVSNQPQHF,TGTGCCAGCAGTGCAACAGGGTTAGTGGTGAGCAATCAGCCCCAGCATTTT
TRBJ2-5,TRBV7-2,-,15,-,CASSLASLGRETQYF,TGTGCCAGCAGCTTAGCGAGTCTGGGGAGAGAGACCCAGTACTTC
TRBJ2-3,TRBV6-5,-,17,-,CARSSRQGKVDTDTQYF,TGTGCCCGCAGCTCTCGGCAGGGAAAAGTGGACACAGATACGCAGTATTTT
TRBJ1-1,TRBV6-5,-,14,-,CASSYLGVYTEAFF,TGTGCCAGCAGTTACCTAGGGGTTTACACTGAAGCTTTCTTT
TRBJ1-5,TRBV6-5,few,14,-,CASSYQASNQPQHF,TGTGCCAGCAGTTACCAGGCCAGCAATCAGCCCCAGCATTTT
TRBJ1-2,TRBV7-9,few,14,-,CASSLTTGPYGYTF,TGTGCCAGCAGCTTAACGACTGGCCCCTATGGCTACACCTTC
TRBJ1-4,TRBV18,few,17,-,CASSPPAGRGTSEKLFF,TGTGCCAGCTCACCACCGGCAGGGCGAGGGACGAGTGAAAAACTGTTTTTT
TRBJ1-2,TRBV27,-,13,-,CASSNRFGGGYTF,TGTGCCAGCAGTAACCGATTCGGGGGGGGCTACACCTTC
TRBJ2-1,TRBV5-1,many,15,-,CASSSGQGDRNEQFF,TGCGCCAGCAGCTCGGGGCAGGGAGACCGCAATGAGCAGTTCTTC
TRBJ2-7,TRBV5-4,few,16,-,CASSLAPTGLTYEQYF,TGTGCCAGCAGCTTGGCCCCCACCGGCCTAACCTACGAGCAGTACTTC
TRBJ2-3,TRBV4-3,-,16,TRBD2,CASSQEPSGGTDTQYF,TGCGCCAGCAGCCAAGAGCCTAGCGGGGGGACAGATACGCAGTATTTT
TRBJ2-4,TRBV4-3,many,16,-,CASSQDPDGSKNIQYF,TGCGCCAGCAGCCAAGATCCTGACGGTAGCAAAAACATTCAGTACTTC
TRBJ2-1,TRBV20-1,many,13,-,CSARGRVYNEQFF,TGCAGTGCTAGGGGACGGGTTTACAATGAGCAGTTCTTC
TRBJ2-3,TRBV14,few,14,-,CASSQDSPTDTQYF,TGTGCCAGCAGCCAAGATTCCCCGACAGATACGCAGTATTTT
TRBJ2-3,TRBV4-1,-,15,TRBD2,CASSQISGGADTQYF,TGCGCCAGCAGCCAGATTAGCGGGGGGGCAGATACGCAGTATTTT
TRBJ2-3,TRBV7-9,few,17,TRBD2,CASSLMASGGYTDTQYF,TGTGCCAGCAGCTTAATGGCTAGCGGGGGCTACACAGATACGCAGTATTTT
TRBJ2-3,TRBV14,-,17,TRBD2,CASSQKGLAGYTDTQYF,TGTGCCAGCAGCCAAAAAGGACTAGCGGGGTACACAGATACGCAGTATTTT
TRBJ1-6,TRBV7-2,-,14,-,CASSQVRANSPLHF,TGTGCCAGCAGCCAGGTCAGGGCAAATTCACCCCTCCACTTT
TRBJ1-1,TRBV12-3/TRBV12-4,-,12,-,CASSLYPGEAFF,TGTGCCAGCAGTTTATATCCAGGCGAAGCTTTCTTT
TRBJ2-6,TRBV7-9,-,16,-,CATSLRARSGANVLTF,TGTGCCACCTCTTTGAGGGCCCGCTCTGGGGCCAACGTCCTGACTTTC
TRBJ2-1,TRBV7-2,-,14,-,CASSAMGWAGEQFF,TGTGCCAGCAGCGCAATGGGTTGGGCAGGTGAGCAGTTCTTC
TRBJ2-5,TRBV7-9,few,12,-,CASRFSGETQYF,TGTGCCAGCAGGTTCTCCGGAGAGACCCAGTACTTC
TRBJ2-1,TRBV24-1,few,15,-,CATRGKPASYNEQFF,TGTGCCACCAGAGGGAAACCCGCTTCCTACAATGAGCAGTTCTTC